Following are 21 T cell receptor beta chains from one sample sequenced in a study of cytomegalovirus exposure and HLA in healthy donors. The PCR was carried out with 60 Vbeta primers and 13 Jbeta primers. The table came from immunoSEQ multiplex PCR; TCRdb's copy has only in-frame clones and leaves some out. In the table there are approximately 100,000 clones, 69% of which are singletons. What was sequenced was PBMCs. These receptors all stem from a female donor in good health and CMV-seronegative.

The chain carries TRBV7-3 and TRBJ2-2; 8 bases match TRBD2. The V segment lost 5 bases and the J segment 5 bases; nucleotides outside the gene matches: 7. Germline CDR1 and CDR2: SGHTA and FQGTGA. CDR3 length: 15 amino acids. The chain's CDR3 is CASSLRGASTGELFF. CDR3 in DNA: TGTGCCAGCAGCCTGCGGGGGGCCTCTACCGGGGAGCTGTTTTTT.

CDR3 protein: CASSPVEGSSSGANVLTF. For the CDR3, the DNA is TGTGCCAGCAGTCCAGTGGAGGGATCTAGCTCTGGGGCCAACGTCCTGACTTTC. The V and J genes are TRBV28 and TRBJ2-6, with a possible D match to TRBD2 (6 bases). Germline V CDR1 and CDR2: MDHEN, SYDVKM. CDR3 size: 18 residues. V lost 5 bases and J lost 0, with 17 bases in between.

V and J are TRBV11-3 and TRBJ1-2, with 7 positions matching TRBD1. Trimming at V came to 2 bases and at J to 7 bases, leaving 4 bases not matched to a gene. The germline V gene has CDR1 SGHNT and CDR2 YENEEA. The CDR3 has 13 amino acids. The CDR3 sequence: CASSLPGGLGYTF. In nucleotides, the CDR3 is TGTGCCAGCAGCTTACCAGGGGGTCTTGGCTACACCTTC. The entire variable domain, with the rest obtained from reference TRBV11-3 and TRBJ1-2, is as follows: EAGVVQSPRYKIIEKKQPVAFWCNPISGHNTLYWYLQNLGQGPELLIRYENEEAVDDSQLPKDRFSAERLKGVDSTLKIQPAELGDSAVYLCASSLPGGLGYTFGSGTRLTVV.

The count of this clone is one. The V and J genes are TRBV20-1 and TRBJ2-3; tentative D call: TRBD1 (5 bases). Looked up from germline, CDR1 is DFQATT and CDR2 is SNEGSKA (reference sequence). The CDR3 spans 11 residues. CDR3 nucleotides: TGCCGCGACAGCCTCACAGATACGCAGTATTTT. It yields the protein CRDSLTDTQYF.

The chain joins TRBV18 to TRBJ1-1, with D perhaps matching TRBD1 (5 bases). V shed 3 bases and J shed 1 base, with 9 bases lying between them. Germline V gene data show CDR1 as KGHSH and CDR2 as LQKENI. This CDR3 contains 14 residues. This chain's CDR3 is CASSPGRANTEAFF. Written as DNA, the CDR3 is TGTGCCAGCTCACCGGGCAGGGCGAACACTGAAGCTTTCTTT.

The chain has TRBV7-3 and TRBJ2-2, with D possibly TRBD1 on 5 matching bases. V was clipped by 5 bases and J by 7 bases, with 17 bases between them. The CDR3 is made up of 15 amino acids. The germline V gene encodes CDR1 SGHTA and CDR2 FQGTGA. CDR3 sequence (DNA): TGTGCCAGCAGCATTTTGCCAGGGTACAGCGGGGAGCTGTTTTTT. It encodes CASSILPGYSGELFF.

This clone turned up a few times. J is TRBJ2-5 and V is TRBV7-2; D might be TRBD1 (5 bases). The CDR3 runs to 14 residues. The V and J ends lost 5 bases and 5 bases respectively, with 15 bases between them. Germline V CDR1 and CDR2: SGHTA, FQGNSA. The DNA of the CDR3 is TGTGCCAGCAGCCTAGGTGGGGCCCAGGAGACCCAGTACTTC. Its translation is CASSLGGAQETQYF.

The chain links TRBV10-3 to TRBJ1-1; 7 bases are shared with TRBD1. The ends lost 4 bases at V and 7 bases at J; junction bases unmatched: 9. The CDR3 extends over 14 amino acids. Germline V gene data show CDR1 as ENHRY and CDR2 as SYGVKD. The CDR3, as DNA: TGTGCCATCAGTGGGACGGGACAGCGGAGTGAAGCTTTCTTT. Protein sequence: CAISGTGQRSEAFF.

J is TRBJ1-4 and V is TRBV27, with TRBD1 as a possible D gene (6 bases). In germline, CDR1 is MNHEY, CDR2 SMNVEV (reference sequence). The V and J ends lost 4 bases and 13 bases respectively, with 16 bases between them. The CDR3 runs 13 residues. This CDR3 is CASSSGVGQRLFF. DNA for the CDR3: TGTGCCAGCAGTTCAGGGGTGGGTCAAAGACTGTTTTTT. Together with reference TRBV27 and TRBJ1-4, the CDR3 gives the full variable domain: EAQVTQNPRYLITVTGKKLTVTCSQNMNHEYMSWYRQDPGLGLRQIYYSMNVEVTDKGDVPEGYKVSRKEKRNFPLILESPSPNQTSLYFCASSSGVGQRLFFGSGTQLSVL.

The chain has TRBV5-6 and TRBJ2-3, with 8 bases lining up with TRBD2. This CDR3 has 17 residues. CDR1 SGHDT and CDR2 YYEEEE come from the germline V gene. V shed 0 bases and J 3 bases; nucleotides not matched to a gene: 9. The DNA for the CDR3 is TGTGCCAGCAGCTTGGTTAAGAGCGGGGGAGCAACAGATACGCAGTATTTT. Translating gives CASSLVKSGGATDTQYF. Full variable domain (missing parts from reference TRBV5-6 and TRBJ2-3): DAGVTQSPTHLIKTRGQQVTLRCSPKSGHDTVSWYQQALGQGPQFIFQYYEEEERQRGNFPDRFSGHQFPNYSSELNVNALLLGDSALYLCASSLVKSGGATDTQYFGPGTRLTVL.

The CDR3 nucleotides are TGTGCCAGCAGCCATAGGGACAGTCGGCGGACTGAAGCTTTCTTT. This sequence encodes CASSHRDSRRTEAFF. The rearrangement joins TRBV11-3 to TRBJ1-1; 7 bases line up with TRBD1. The V segment lost 5 bases and the J segment 5 bases; nucleotides outside the gene matches: 11. The CDR3 consists of 15 residues. Germline CDR1 SGHNT, CDR2 YENEEA.

The V gene is TRBV6-1, the J gene TRBJ2-7; D remains ambiguous. The CDR3 contains 14 residues. Trimming took 2 bases from V and 2 from J, leaving 10 bases between them. Germline assignment: CDR1 MNHNS and CDR2 SASEGT. CDR3 sequence (DNA): TGTGCCAGCAGTGAATTTGTAGTCACCTACGAGCAGTACTTC. Its translation is CASSEFVVTYEQYF.

J is TRBJ2-1 and V is TRBV9; 12 nucleotides line up with TRBD2. The CDR3 contains 15 residues. Germline assignment: CDR1 SGDLS and CDR2 YYNGEE. Trimming took 4 bases from V and 9 from J; bases not matched to a gene: 8. CDR3 bases: TGTGCCAGCAGCTCCCGACTAGCGGGAGTCTCTGAGCAGTTCTTC. It encodes CASSSRLAGVSEQFF.

V usage is TRBV28 and J usage is TRBJ1-1, with 7 nucleotides matching TRBD1. Germline CDR1 reads MDHEN; CDR2 reads SYDVKM. The CDR3 spans 16 residues. The V and J ends lost 3 bases and 4 bases, in that order; junction bases with no gene match: 11. The CDR3 coding sequence is TGTGCCAGCAGTTTCGGGACAGTATGGATAACCACTGAAGCTTTCTTT. Encoded protein: CASSFGTVWITTEAFF.

The chain carries TRBV10-3 and TRBJ2-5; TRBD1 might be the D (5 bases). CDR1 and CDR2 from the germline V gene are ENHRY and SYGVKD. V shed 0 bases and J shed 5 bases, with 10 bases lying between them. The length of the CDR3 is 14 residues. DNA for the CDR3: TGTGCCATCAGTGAGTCAGGGGCGTGGGAGACCCAGTACTTC. It encodes CAISESGAWETQYF.

The J gene is TRBJ2-5, the V gene TRBV11-3; 7 bases map to TRBD1. Germline V lookup: CDR1 SGHNT, CDR2 YENEEA. The CDR3 is made up of 16 amino acids. The trim removed 5 bases at V and 0 bases at J, leaving 9 bases unmatched. CDR3 nucleotides: TGTGCCAGCAGCCAACAGGGGCAACCCGACCAAGAGACCCAGTACTTC. This gives the protein CASSQQGQPDQETQYF. The full variable domain, completed using reference TRBV11-3 and TRBJ2-5, is EAGVVQSPRYKIIEKKQPVAFWCNPISGHNTLYWYLQNLGQGPELLIRYENEEAVDDSQLPKDRFSAERLKGVDSTLKIQPAELGDSAVYLCASSQQGQPDQETQYFGPGTRLLVL.

In its sample, this clone was seen a few times. The same CDR3 is also encoded by other DNA sequences in this sample. The J gene is TRBJ2-3, the V gene TRBV6-4; 11 bases line up with TRBD1. The CDR3 runs to 15 residues. Trimming took 4 bases from V and 1 from J; bases not matched to a gene: 1. CDR1 is MRHNA and CDR2 is SNTAGT in the germline V gene. For the CDR3, the DNA is TGTGCCAGCAGTGCGGGACAGGGGGGCACAGATACGCAGTATTTT. It is translated as CASSAGQGGTDTQYF.

The chain recombines TRBV25-1 with TRBJ1-2, with D tentatively TRBD1 (5 bases). The germline CDR1 and CDR2 sequences are MGHDK and SYGVNS. Trimming removed 1 base from V and 5 bases from J, with 17 bases in between. This CDR3 spans 16 amino acids. CDR3 sequence reads: CASSEWQGGRDYGYTF. The CDR3, as DNA: TGTGCCAGCAGTGAATGGCAGGGCGGGAGGGATTATGGCTACACCTTC.

CDR3 region: CASSLRPGQGLGLFF. CDR3 nucleotides: TGCGCCAGCAGCCTCCGACCCGGACAGGGCCTGGGGCTGTTTTTT. The chain is built from TRBV4-1 and TRBJ1-4, with 8 bases that match TRBD1. This CDR3 has 15 residues. V lost 4 bases and J lost 14; bases outside the gene matches: 15. Germline lookup yields CDR1 MGHRA and CDR2 YSYEKL.

The J gene is TRBJ1-3, the V gene TRBV19; tentative D call: TRBD1 (5 bases). The CDR3 length is 14 residues. V was pared by 7 bases and J by 2 bases, with 12 bases between. Germline V gene lookup returns CDR1 LNHDA and CDR2 SQIVND (reference sequence). CDR3 amino acids: CASKTEPTGNTIYF. Here the CDR3 DNA reads TGTGCCAGTAAGACAGAGCCCACTGGAAACACCATATATTTT.

This chain uses TRBV19 with TRBJ2-5, with 10 bases identical to TRBD1. The CDR3 loop spans 13 amino acids. CDR1 and CDR2 from the germline V gene are LNHDA and SQIVND (reference sequence). V was clipped by 6 bases and J by 3 bases; unmatched bases: 1. In DNA, the CDR3 is TGTGCCAGTAGGGGGACAGGGGAAGAGACCCAGTACTTC. Translation gives CASRGTGEETQYF.